A single T cell receptor (beta chain) is shown here with its context. Its antigen is not identified. Repertoires were generated with immunoSEQ multiplex PCR, while TCRdb's copy carries only in-frame clones and drops some. The data show roughly 23,000 clones, with around 79% seen just once and around 36% held by the top ten. The data were obtained in a study of glioma-infiltrating T cells after dendritic cell vaccination. Study conclusions and caveats: Higher TCR clonality did not directly relate to longer survival. Few patients contributed both blood and tumor specimens.

Blood PBMC samples: pre-vaccination, two weeks post third vaccination, and at tumor progression. After removal of 6 bases from V and 4 bases from J, the junction contained 7 bases not matched to a gene. Germline values: CDR1 LNHDA, CDR2 SQIVND (reference sequence). CDR3 length: 14 residues. This sample comprised blood, obtained before dendritic cell vaccination. This TCR was recovered from a human donor with glioblastoma. The rearrangement uses TRBV19 and TRBJ1-1; 8 nucleotides agree with TRBD1. As DNA, the CDR3 is TGTGCCAGTAGAGTCGACAGGGGTGGCACTGAAGCTTTCTTT. Amino acid sequence: CASRVDRGGTEAFF.